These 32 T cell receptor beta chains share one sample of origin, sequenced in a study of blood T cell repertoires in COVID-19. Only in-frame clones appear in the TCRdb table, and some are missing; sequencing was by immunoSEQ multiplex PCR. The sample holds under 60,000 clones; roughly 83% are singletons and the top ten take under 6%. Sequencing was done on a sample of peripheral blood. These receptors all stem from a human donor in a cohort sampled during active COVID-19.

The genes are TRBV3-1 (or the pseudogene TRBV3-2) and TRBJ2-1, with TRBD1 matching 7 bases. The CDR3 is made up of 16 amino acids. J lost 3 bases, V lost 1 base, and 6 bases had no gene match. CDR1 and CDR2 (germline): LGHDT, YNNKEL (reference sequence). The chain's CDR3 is CASSQGSRGFYNEQFF. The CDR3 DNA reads TGTGCCAGCAGCCAAGGCTCCAGGGGGTTCTACAATGAGCAGTTCTTC.

CDR3 sequence reads: CASQDSLNTEAFF. CDR3 bases: TGTGCCAGCCAGGACAGTTTGAACACTGAAGCTTTCTTT. The chain employs TRBV2 and TRBJ1-1, with D maybe TRBD1 (6 bases). CDR1 and CDR2 from the germline V gene are SNHLY and FYNNEI. Trimming shortened V by 8 bases and J by 0 bases, and 10 bases separated the two germline ends. CDR3 length: 13 amino acids.

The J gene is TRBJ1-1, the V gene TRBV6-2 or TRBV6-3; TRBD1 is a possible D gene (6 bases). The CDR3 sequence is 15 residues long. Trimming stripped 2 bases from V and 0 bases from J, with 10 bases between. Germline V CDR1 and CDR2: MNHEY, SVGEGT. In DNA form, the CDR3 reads TGTGCCAGCAGTTACGGGGACACCATGAACACTGAAGCTTTCTTT. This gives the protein CASSYGDTMNTEAFF.

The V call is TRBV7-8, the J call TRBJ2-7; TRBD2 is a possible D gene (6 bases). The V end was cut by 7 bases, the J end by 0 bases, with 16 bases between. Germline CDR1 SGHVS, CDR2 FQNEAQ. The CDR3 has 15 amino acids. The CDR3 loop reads CASMRLEGSSYEQYF. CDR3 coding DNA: TGTGCCAGCATGCGGTTGGAGGGAAGCTCCTACGAGCAGTACTTC. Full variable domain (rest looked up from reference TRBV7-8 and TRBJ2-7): GAGVSQSPRYKVAKRGQDVALRCDPISGHVSLFWYQQALGQGPEFLTYFQNEAQLDKSGLPSDRFFAERPEGSVSTLKIQRTQQEDSAVYLCASMRLEGSSYEQYFGPGTRLTVT.

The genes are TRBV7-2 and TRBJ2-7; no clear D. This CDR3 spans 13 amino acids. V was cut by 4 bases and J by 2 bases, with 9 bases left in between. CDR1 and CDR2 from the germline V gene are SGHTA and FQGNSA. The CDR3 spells CASSSRYAYEQYF. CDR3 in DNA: TGTGCCAGCAGCTCCCGCTATGCCTACGAGCAGTACTTC. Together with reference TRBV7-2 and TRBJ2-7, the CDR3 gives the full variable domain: GAGVSQSPSNKVTEKGKDVELRCDPISGHTALYWYRQSLGQGLEFLIYFQGNSAPDKSGLPSDRFSAERTGGSVSTLTIQRTQQEDSAVYLCASSSRYAYEQYFGPGTRLTVT.

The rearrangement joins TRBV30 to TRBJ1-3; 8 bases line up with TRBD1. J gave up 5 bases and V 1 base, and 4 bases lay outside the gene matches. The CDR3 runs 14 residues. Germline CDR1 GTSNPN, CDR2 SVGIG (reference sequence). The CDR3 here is CAWSGGQGRNTIYF. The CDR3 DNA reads TGTGCCTGGAGTGGCGGACAGGGCCGAAACACCATATATTTT.

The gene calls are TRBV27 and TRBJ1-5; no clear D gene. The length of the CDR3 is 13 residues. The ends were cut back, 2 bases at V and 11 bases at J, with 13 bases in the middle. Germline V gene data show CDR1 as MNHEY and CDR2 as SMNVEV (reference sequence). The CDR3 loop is CASSLRRSRAQHF. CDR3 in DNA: TGTGCCAGCAGTTTACGACGGAGTCGGGCCCAGCATTTT.

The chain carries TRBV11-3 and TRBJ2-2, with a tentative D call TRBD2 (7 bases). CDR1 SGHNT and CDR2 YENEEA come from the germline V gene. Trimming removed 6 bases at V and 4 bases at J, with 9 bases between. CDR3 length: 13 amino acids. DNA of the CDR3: TGTGCCAGCAGGGGAGGGGGCACCGGGGAGCTGTTTTTT. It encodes CASRGGGTGELFF.

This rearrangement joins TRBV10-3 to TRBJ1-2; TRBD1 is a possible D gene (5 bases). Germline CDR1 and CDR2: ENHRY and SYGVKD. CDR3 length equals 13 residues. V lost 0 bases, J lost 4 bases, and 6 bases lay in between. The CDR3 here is CAISESRGYGYTF. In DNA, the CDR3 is TGTGCCATCAGTGAGTCAAGGGGCTATGGCTACACCTTC.

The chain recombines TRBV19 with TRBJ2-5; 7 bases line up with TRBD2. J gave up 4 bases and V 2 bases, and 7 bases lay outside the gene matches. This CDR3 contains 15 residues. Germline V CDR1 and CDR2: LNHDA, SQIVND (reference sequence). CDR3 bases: TGTGCCAGTAGTATATTGGGAGGGGTCGGAGAGACCCAGTACTTC. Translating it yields CASSILGGVGETQYF.

Here the CDR3 reads CASSLRENYGYTF. The CDR3 nucleotides read TGTGCCAGCAGTTTACGGGAAAACTATGGCTACACCTTC. The chain recombines TRBV12-3 or TRBV12-4 with TRBJ1-2; no reliable D call. CDR3 length: 13 amino acids. V gave up 2 bases and J gave up 2 bases, with 6 bases separating them.

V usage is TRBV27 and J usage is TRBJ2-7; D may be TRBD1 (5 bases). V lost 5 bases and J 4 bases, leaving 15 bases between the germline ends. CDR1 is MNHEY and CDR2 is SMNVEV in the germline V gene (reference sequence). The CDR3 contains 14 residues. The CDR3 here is CASSHTGLGYEQYF. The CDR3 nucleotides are TGTGCCAGCAGTCATACAGGTTTGGGTTACGAGCAGTACTTC.

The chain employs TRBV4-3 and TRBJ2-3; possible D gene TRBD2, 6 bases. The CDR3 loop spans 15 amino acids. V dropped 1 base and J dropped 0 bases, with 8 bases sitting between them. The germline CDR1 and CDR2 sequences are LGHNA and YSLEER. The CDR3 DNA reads TGCGCCAGCAGCCAAGGACGGGGGAGCACAGATACGCAGTATTTT. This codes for CASSQGRGSTDTQYF.

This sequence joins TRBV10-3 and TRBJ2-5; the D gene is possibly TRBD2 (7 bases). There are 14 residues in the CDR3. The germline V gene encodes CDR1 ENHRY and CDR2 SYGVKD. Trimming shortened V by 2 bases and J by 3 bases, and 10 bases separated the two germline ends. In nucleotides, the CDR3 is TGTGCCATCAGTGAGGGGAGGGGGGAAGAGACCCAGTACTTC. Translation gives CAISEGRGEETQYF.

The CDR3 sequence is CASSPRLEATSGNTIYF. In DNA, the CDR3 is TGTGCCAGCAGCCCACGGCTGGAGGCAACCTCTGGAAACACCATATATTTT. This chain links TRBV9 with TRBJ1-3; the D is unclear. Trimming cost V 4 bases and J 0 bases, with 17 bases left between them. CDR3 length equals 17 residues. The V gene's germline CDR1 is SGDLS and CDR2 YYNGEE.

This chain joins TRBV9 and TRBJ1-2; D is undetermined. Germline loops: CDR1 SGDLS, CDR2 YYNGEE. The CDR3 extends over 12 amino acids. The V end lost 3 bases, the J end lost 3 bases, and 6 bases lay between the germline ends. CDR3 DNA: TGTGCCAGCAGCGCGGGTTACTATGGCTACACCTTC. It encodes CASSAGYYGYTF.

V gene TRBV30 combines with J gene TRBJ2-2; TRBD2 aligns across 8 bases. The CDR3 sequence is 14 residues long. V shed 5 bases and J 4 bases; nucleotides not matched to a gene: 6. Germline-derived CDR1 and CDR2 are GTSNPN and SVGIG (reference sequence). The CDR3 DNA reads TGTGCCTGGCCTGCCGGGGGGGGCACCGGGGAGCTGTTTTTT. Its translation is CAWPAGGGTGELFF.

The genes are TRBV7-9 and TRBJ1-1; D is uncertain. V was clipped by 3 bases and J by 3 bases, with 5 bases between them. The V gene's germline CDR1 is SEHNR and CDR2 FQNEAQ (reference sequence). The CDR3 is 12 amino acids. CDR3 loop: CASSFPYTEAFF. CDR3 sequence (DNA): TGTGCCAGCAGCTTTCCGTACACTGAAGCTTTCTTT.

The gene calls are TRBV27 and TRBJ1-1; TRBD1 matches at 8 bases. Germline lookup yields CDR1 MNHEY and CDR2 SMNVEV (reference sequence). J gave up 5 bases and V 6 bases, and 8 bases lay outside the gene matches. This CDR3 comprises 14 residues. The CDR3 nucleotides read TGTGCCAGCAGACCCGGACAGGGCCGGACTGAAGCTTTCTTT. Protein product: CASRPGQGRTEAFF.

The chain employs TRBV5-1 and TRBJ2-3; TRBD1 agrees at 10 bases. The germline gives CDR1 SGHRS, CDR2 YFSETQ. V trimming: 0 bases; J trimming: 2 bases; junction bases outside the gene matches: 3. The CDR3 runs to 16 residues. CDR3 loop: CASSLGTGGPTDTQYF. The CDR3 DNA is TGCGCCAGCAGCTTGGGGACAGGGGGGCCCACAGATACGCAGTATTTT.

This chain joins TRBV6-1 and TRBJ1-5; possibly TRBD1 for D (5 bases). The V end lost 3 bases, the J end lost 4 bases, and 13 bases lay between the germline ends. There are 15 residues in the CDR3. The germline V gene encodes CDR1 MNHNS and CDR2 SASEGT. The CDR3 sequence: CASSEARQTNQPQHF. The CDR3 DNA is TGTGCCAGCAGTGAGGCACGACAGACGAATCAGCCCCAGCATTTT.

The CDR3 DNA is TGTGCCAGCAGCTTAGCACAGGGGAGTCAGCCCCAGCATTTT. It codes for CASSLAQGSQPQHF. V gene TRBV11-2 combines with J gene TRBJ1-5; TRBD1 aligns across 7 bases. The CDR3 extends over 14 amino acids. The junction had 3 bases not matched to a gene; V was cut back by 1 base and J by 6 bases. Germline V gene data show CDR1 as SGHAT and CDR2 as FQNNGV.

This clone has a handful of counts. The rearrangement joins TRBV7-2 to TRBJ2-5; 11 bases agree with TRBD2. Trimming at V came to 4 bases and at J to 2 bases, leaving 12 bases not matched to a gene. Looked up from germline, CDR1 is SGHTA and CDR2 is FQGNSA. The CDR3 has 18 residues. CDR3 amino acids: CASSSGPSGGPLQETQYF. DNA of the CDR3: TGTGCCAGCAGCTCCGGACCTAGCGGGGGGCCCTTACAAGAGACCCAGTACTTC.

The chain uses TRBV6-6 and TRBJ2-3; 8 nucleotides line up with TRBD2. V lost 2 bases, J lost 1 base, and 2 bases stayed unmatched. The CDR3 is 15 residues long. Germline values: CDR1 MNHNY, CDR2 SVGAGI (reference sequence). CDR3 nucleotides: TGTGCCAGCAGTTACCGGGGGGGCCGCACAGATACGCAGTATTTT. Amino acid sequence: CASSYRGGRTDTQYF.

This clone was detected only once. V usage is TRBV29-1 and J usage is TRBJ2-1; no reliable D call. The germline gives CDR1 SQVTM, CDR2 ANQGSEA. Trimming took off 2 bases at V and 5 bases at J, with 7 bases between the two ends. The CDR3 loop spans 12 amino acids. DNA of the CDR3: TGCAGCGTTGAACGAACAGACAATGAGCAGTTCTTC. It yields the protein CSVERTDNEQFF.

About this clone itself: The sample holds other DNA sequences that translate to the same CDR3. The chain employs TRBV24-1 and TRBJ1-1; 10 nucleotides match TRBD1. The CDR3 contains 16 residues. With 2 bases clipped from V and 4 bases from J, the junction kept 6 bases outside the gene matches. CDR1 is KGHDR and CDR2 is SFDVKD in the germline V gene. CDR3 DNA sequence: TGTGCCACCAGTGATTCCCGACAGGGGGCGAGCACTGAAGCTTTCTTT. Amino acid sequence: CATSDSRQGASTEAFF.

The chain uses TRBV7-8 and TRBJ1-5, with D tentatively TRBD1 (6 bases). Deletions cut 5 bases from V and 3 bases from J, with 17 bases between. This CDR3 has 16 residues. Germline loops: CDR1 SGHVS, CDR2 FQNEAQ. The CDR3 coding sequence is TGTGCCAGCAGCCCATGGGGGCGTCATTACAATCAGCCCCAGCATTTT. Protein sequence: CASSPWGRHYNQPQHF.

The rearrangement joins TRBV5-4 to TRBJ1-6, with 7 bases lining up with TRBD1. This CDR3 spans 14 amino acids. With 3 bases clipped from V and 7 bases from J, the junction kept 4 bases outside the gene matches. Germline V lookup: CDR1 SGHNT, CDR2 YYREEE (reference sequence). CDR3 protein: CASSWRGRNSPLHF. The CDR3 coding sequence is TGTGCCAGCAGCTGGAGGGGGCGCAATTCACCCCTCCACTTT.

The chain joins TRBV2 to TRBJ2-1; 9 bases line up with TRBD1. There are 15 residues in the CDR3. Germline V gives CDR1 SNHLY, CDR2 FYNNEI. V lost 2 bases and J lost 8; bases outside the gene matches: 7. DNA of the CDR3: TGTGCCAGCAGTGAAAGGGGGGACAGGGTGGATGAGCAGTTCTTC. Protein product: CASSERGDRVDEQFF.

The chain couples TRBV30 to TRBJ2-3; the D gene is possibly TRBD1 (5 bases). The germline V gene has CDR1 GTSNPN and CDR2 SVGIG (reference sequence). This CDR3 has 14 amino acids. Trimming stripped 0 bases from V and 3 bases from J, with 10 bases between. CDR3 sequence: CAWSVGAATDTQYF. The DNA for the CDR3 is TGTGCCTGGAGTGTAGGGGCGGCAACAGATACGCAGTATTTT.

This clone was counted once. CDR3 nucleotide sequence: TGTGCCAGCCGACAGGGAGGAGACACCGGGGAGCTGTTTTTT. It translates to CASRQGGDTGELFF. The rearrangement uses TRBV7-9 and TRBJ2-2; TRBD1 is a possible D gene (7 bases). CDR1 is SEHNR and CDR2 is FQNEAQ in the germline V gene (reference sequence). There are 14 residues in the CDR3. V lost 8 bases to trimming and J lost 3 bases, with 13 bases between them. Based on the CDR3 plus reference TRBV7-9 and TRBJ2-2, the full variable domain is DTGVSQNPRHKITKRGQNVTFRCDPISEHNRLYWYRQTLGQGPEFLTYFQNEAQLEKSRLLSDRFSAERPKGSFSTLEIQRTEQGDSAMYLCASRQGGDTGELFFGEGSRLTVL.

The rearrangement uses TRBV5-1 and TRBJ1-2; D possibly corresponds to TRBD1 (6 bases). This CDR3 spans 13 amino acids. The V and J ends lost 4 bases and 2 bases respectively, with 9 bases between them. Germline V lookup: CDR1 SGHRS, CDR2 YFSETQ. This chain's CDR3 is CASSPGQNYGYTF. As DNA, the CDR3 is TGCGCCAGCAGCCCCGGACAGAACTATGGCTACACCTTC. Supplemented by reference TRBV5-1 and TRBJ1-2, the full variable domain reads KAGVTQTPRYLIKTRGQQVTLSCSPISGHRSVSWYQQTPGQGLQFLFEYFSETQRNKGNFPGRFSGRQFSNSRSEMNVSTLELGDSALYLCASSPGQNYGYTFGSGTRLTVV.